The clone carrying this TCR beta chain was picked up one time. Study processing details: From reference gene primer amplification, estimates of nucleated cell counts were derived. Using immunoSEQ multiplex PCR, the repertoire was profiled, and TCRdb retains in-frame clones only, with some absent. From that table come the V and J calls and clone size; the DNA was used to work out D and trimming. Seen here are roughly 140,000 clones, around nine tenths observed once, and the top ten hold roughly 2.1%. The sample comes from a study of blood T cell repertoires in COVID-19. Study-wide context: Some COVID-19 samples were acute and others convalescent; all came from the United States, Italy and Spain. PBMCs, B-cell-depleted T cells, or T cells provided the cDNA or gDNA that made up the material.

The germline gives CDR1 SGHRS, CDR2 YFSETQ. After removal of 5 bases from V and 7 bases from J, the junction contained 10 bases not matched to a gene. This CDR3 has 15 residues. This clonotype was sampled from a human donor in a cohort sampled during active COVID-19. The rearrangement links TRBV5-1 to TRBJ2-1; TRBD2 agrees at 9 bases. Sequencing was done on a sample of peripheral blood. The CDR3 sequence is CASSILAGVENEQFF. The CDR3 DNA is TGCGCCAGCAGTATATTAGCGGGAGTGGAGAATGAGCAGTTCTTC.